This T cell receptor beta chain was recorded in a study of cytomegalovirus exposure and HLA in healthy donors. V shed 6 bases and J 4 bases; nucleotides not matched to a gene: 7. This CDR3 has 15 amino acids. Germline CDR1 reads MGHRA; CDR2 reads YSYEKL. PCR employed 60 Vbeta and 13 Jbeta primers. Sequencing used immunoSEQ multiplex PCR; TCRdb keeps in-frame clones, though not all of them. The repertoire consists of about 140,000 clones, with roughly four fifths occurring once and the leading ten covering around 1.5%. This chain links TRBV4-1 with TRBJ2-3; 10 nucleotides align to TRBD2. Sequencing input: PBMCs. The sequence derives from a man aged 25 to 40 in good health and CMV-seropositive. The CDR3 is CASRLAGERSDTQYF. CDR3 sequence (DNA): TGCGCCAGCAGGCTAGCGGGGGAGCGCTCAGATACGCAGTATTTT.